This T cell receptor (beta chain) was documented in a study of cytomegalovirus exposure and HLA in healthy donors. The PCR contained 60 Vbeta and 13 Jbeta primers. Assay used: immunoSEQ multiplex PCR; TCRdb lists only in-frame clones, some missing. The sample has about 160,000 clones; under 90% are singletons. The CDR3 has 14 amino acids. Germline-derived CDR1 and CDR2 are SGDLS and YYNGEE. V trimming: 0 bases; J trimming: 7 bases; junction bases outside the gene matches: 6. The chain combines TRBV9 with TRBJ2-5, with 7 bases identical to TRBD2. The source is a man under 40 in good health and CMV-seronegative. The sequenced sample consisted of PBMCs. CDR3 in amino acids: CASSVGGGAGTQYF. As DNA, the CDR3 is TGTGCCAGCAGCGTAGGGGGGGGAGCGGGGACCCAGTACTTC.